Reported below is one T cell receptor beta chain. What it binds is unknown. The Oncomine TCR Beta short-read assay sequenced DNA from cultured CD4+ T cells. Genomic DNA from cultured CD4+ T cells was extracted. A single record per CDR3 protein comes from TCRdb applying MiXCR to the PCR reads. The sample yields fewer than 10,000 distinct CDR3 sequences, around two thirds seen once. Germline CDR1 SGHTA, CDR2 FQGTGA. The CDR3 has 14 residues. V lost 5 bases to trimming and J lost 8 bases, with 13 bases between them. Treatment: approximately nine-day PBMC culture with coronavirus spike peptide pools or control peptides (ViraFEST assay). The sample comes from a study of vaccination and CD4 T cells after COVID-19. On the study more broadly: Investigators stimulated cells with overlapping spike peptides drawn from SARS-CoV-2, HCoV-NL63, HCoV-OC43 and HCoV-229E.

Sample: CD4+ T cells from blood, cultured in vitro. The sequence was collected from a human donor who had recovered from COVID-19. This chain joins TRBV7-3 and TRBJ1-6; tentative D call: TRBD1 (5 bases). The CDR3 protein is CASSPGRGDSPLHF. The DNA of the CDR3 is TGTGCCAGCAGCCCGGGACGGGGAGATTCACCCCTCCACTTT.